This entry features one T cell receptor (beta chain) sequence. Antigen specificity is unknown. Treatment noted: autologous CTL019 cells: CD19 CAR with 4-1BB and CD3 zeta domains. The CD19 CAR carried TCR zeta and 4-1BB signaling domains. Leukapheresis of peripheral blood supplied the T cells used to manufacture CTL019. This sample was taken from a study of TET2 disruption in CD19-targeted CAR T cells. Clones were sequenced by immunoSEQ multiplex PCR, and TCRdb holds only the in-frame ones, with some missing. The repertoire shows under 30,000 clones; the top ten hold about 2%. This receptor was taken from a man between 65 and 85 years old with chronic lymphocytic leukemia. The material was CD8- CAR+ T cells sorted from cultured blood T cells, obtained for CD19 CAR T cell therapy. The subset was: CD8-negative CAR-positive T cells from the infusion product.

The sequenced CDR3 bases are TGTGCCTGGGGACAGGGGGCTCCTAGCACAGATACG. It yields the protein CAWGQGAPSTDT. The CDR3 as a whole reads CAWGQGAPSTDTQYF. This chain joins TRBV30 and TRBJ2-3, with 11 bases lining up with TRBD1. The read ends 3 residues shy of where the CDR3 ends; the end is completed using the germline J gene. CDR3 length: 15 amino acids. V was pared by 5 bases and J by 0 bases, with 4 bases of the junction left unmatched. From germline, CDR1 is GTSNPN and CDR2 SVGIG (reference sequence).